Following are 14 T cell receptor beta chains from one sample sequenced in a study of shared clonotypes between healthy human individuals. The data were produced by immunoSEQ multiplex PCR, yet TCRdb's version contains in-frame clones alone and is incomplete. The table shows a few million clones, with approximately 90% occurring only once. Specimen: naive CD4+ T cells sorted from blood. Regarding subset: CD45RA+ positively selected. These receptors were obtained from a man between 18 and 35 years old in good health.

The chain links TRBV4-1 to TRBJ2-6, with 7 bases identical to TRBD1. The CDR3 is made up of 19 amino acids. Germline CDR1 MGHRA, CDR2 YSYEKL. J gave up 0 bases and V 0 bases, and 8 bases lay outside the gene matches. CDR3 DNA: TGCGCCAGCAGCCAAGACGGGACAGTGATAATCTCTGGGGCCAACGTCCTGACTTTC. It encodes CASSQDGTVIISGANVLTF.

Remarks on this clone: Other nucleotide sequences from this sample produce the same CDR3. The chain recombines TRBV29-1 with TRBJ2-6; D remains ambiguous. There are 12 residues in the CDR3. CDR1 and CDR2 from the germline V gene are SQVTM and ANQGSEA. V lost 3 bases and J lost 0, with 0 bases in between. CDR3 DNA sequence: TGCAGCGTTGACTCTGGGGCCAACGTCCTGACTTTC. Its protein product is CSVDSGANVLTF.

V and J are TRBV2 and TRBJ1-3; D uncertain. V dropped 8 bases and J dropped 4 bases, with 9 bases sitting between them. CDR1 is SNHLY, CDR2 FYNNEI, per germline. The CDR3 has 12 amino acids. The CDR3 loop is CASLWAGNTIYF. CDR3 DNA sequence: TGTGCCAGCCTTTGGGCGGGAAACACCATATATTTT. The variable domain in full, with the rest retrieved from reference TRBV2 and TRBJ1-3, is EPEVTQTPSHQVTQMGQEVILRCVPISNHLYFYWYRQILGQKVEFLVSFYNNEISEKSEIFDDQFSVERPDGSNFTLKIRSTKLEDSAMYFCASLWAGNTIYFGEGSWLTVV.

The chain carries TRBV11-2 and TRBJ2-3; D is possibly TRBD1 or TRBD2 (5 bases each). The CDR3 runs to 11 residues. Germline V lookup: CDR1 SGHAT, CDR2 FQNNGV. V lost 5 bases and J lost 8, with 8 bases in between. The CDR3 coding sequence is TGTGCCAGCAGCCCTGGGGGTACGCAGTATTTT. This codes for CASSPGGTQYF.

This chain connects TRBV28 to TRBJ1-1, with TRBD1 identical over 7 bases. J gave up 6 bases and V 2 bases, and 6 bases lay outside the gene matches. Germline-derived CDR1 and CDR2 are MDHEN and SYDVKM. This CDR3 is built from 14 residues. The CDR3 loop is CASSLQGGAAEAFF. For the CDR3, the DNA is TGTGCCAGCAGTTTACAAGGGGGCGCGGCTGAAGCTTTCTTT.

The CDR3 sequence: CASSQELAFQGGLGYTF. The DNA for the CDR3 is TGCGCCAGCAGCCAAGAGTTAGCCTTTCAGGGAGGGTTAGGCTACACCTTC. The J gene is TRBJ1-2, the V gene TRBV4-3; D is possibly TRBD1 (5 bases). Germline V gene sequence: CDR1 LGHNA, CDR2 YSLEER. The CDR3 consists of 17 residues. V dropped 0 bases and J dropped 8 bases, with 22 bases sitting between them.

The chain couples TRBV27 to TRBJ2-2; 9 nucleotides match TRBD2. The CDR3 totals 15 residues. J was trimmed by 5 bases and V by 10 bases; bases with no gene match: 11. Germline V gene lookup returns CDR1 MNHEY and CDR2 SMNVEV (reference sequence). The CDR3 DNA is TGTGCCACCGGCGCGGGGGGGCCTCGTACCGGGGAGCTGTTTTTT. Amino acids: CATGAGGPRTGELFF.

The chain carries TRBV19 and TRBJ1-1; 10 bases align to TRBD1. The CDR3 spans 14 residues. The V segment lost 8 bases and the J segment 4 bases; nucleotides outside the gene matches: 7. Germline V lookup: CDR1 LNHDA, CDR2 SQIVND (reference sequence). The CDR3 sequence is CASGTGVVSTEAFF. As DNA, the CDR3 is TGTGCCAGTGGGACAGGGGTTGTAAGCACTGAAGCTTTCTTT.

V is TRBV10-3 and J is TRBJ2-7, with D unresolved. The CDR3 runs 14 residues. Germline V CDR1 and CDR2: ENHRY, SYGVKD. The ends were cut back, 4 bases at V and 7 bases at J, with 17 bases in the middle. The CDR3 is CAISGASPSLEQYF. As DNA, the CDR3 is TGTGCCATCAGTGGGGCCTCACCATCCCTGGAGCAGTACTTC.

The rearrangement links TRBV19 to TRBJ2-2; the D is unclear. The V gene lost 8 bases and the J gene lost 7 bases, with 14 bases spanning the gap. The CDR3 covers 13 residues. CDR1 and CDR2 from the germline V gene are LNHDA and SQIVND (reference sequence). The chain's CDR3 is CASYARGGGELFF. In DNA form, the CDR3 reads TGTGCCAGTTATGCGAGAGGTGGCGGGGAGCTGTTTTTT.

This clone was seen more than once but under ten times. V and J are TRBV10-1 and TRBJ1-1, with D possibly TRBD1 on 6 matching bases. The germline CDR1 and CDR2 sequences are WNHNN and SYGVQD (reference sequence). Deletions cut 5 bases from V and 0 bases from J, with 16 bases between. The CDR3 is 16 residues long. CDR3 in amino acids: CASSSQGRRVNTEAFF. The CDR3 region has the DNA TGCGCCAGCAGTTCCCAGGGGAGGAGGGTGAACACTGAAGCTTTCTTT.

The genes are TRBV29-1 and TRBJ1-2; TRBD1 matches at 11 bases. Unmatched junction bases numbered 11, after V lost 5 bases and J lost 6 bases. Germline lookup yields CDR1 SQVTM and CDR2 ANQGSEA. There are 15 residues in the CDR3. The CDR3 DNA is TGCAGCGTTACGAATGGACAGGGGGCTTATGATGGCTACACCTTC. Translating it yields CSVTNGQGAYDGYTF.

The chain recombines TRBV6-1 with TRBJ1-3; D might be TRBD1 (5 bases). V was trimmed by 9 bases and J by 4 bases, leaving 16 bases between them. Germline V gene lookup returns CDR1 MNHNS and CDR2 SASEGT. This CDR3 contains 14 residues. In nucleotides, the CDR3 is TGTGCCAGTCGAGACCTGGGGCTCGGAAACACCATATATTTT. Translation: CASRDLGLGNTIYF.

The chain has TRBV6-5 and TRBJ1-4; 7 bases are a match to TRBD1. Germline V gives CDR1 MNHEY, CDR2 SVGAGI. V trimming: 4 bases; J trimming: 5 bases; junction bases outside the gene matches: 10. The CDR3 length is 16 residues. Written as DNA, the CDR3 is TGTGCCAGCAGTTTATCTAAACCGGGACAGAATGAAAAACTGTTTTTT. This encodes CASSLSKPGQNEKLFF.